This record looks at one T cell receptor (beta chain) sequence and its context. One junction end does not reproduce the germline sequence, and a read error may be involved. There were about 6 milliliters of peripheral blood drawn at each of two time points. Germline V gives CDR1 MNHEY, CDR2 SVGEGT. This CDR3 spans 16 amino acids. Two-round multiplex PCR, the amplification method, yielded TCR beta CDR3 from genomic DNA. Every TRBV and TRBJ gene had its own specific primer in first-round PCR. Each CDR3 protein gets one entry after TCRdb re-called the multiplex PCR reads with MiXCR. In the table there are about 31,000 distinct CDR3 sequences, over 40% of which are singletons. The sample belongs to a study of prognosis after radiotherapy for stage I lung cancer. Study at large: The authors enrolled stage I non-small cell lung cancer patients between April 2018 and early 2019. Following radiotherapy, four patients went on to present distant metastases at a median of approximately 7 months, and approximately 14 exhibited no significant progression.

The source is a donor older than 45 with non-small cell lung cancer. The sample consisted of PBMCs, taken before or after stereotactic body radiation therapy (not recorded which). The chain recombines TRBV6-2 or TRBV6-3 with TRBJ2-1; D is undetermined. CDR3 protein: CASSYSLSGPYSEQFF. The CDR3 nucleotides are TGTGCCAGCAGTTACTCGCTCAGTGGGCCCTACAGTGAGCAGTTCTTC.